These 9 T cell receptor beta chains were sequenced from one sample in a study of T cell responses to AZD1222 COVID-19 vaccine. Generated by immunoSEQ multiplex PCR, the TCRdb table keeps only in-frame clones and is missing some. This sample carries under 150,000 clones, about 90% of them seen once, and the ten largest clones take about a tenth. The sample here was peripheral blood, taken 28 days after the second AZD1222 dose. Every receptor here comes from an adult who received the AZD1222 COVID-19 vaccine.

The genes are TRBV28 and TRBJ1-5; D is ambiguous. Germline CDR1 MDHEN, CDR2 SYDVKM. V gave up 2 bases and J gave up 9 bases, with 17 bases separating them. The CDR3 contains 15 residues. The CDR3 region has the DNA TGTGCCAGCAGTTTAGCAGGAAGACACGTCACGCCCCAGCATTTT. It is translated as CASSLAGRHVTPQHF.

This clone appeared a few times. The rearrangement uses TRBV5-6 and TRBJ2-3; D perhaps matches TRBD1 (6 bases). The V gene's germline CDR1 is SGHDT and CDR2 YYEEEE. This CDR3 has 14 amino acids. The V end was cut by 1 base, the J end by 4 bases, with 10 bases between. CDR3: CASSLWTAPDTQYF. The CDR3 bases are TGTGCCAGCAGCTTGTGGACAGCCCCAGATACGCAGTATTTT. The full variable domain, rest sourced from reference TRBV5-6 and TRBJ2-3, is DAGVTQSPTHLIKTRGQQVTLRCSPKSGHDTVSWYQQALGQGPQFIFQYYEEEERQRGNFPDRFSGHQFPNYSSELNVNALLLGDSALYLCASSLWTAPDTQYFGPGTRLTVL.

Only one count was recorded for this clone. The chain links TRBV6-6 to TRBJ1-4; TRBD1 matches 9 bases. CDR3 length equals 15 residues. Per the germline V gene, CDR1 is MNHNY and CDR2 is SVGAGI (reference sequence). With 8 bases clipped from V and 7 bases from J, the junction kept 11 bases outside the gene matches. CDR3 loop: CASSPPGQGVEKLFF. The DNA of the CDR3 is TGTGCCAGCTCCCCTCCGGGACAGGGAGTTGAAAAACTGTTTTTT.

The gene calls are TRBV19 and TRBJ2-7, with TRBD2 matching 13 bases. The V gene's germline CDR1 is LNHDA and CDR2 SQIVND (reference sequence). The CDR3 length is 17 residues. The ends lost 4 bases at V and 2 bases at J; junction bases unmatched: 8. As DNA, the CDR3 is TGTGCCAGTAGTAGATGGACTAGCGGGAGTGGGACCTACGAGCAGTACTTC. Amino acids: CASSRWTSGSGTYEQYF.

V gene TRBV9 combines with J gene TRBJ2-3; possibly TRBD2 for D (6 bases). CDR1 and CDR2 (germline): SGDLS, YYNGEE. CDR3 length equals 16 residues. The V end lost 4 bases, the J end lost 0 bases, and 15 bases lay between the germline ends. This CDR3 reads CASSLGRIESTDTQYF. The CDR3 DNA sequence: TGTGCCAGCAGCCTAGGGAGGATAGAGAGCACAGATACGCAGTATTTT.

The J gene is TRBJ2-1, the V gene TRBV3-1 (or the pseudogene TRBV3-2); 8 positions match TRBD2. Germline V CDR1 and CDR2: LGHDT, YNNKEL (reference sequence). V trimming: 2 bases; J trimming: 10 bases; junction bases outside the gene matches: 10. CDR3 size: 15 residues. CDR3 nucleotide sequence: TGTGCCAGCAGCCAATTAGCGGGGAGGCGGAGGGAGCAGTTCTTC. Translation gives CASSQLAGRRREQFF.

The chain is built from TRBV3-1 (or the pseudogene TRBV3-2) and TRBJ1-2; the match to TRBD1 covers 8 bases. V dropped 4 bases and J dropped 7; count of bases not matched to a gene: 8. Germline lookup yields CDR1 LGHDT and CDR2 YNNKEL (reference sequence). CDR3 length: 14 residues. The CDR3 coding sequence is TGTGCCAGCAGCCCTTTCAGGGGGCGCGGTGGCTACACCTTC. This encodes CASSPFRGRGGYTF.

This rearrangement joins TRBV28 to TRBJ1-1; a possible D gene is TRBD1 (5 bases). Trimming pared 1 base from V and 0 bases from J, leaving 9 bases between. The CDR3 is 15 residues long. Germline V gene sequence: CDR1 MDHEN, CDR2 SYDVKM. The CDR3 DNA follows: TGTGCCAGCAGTTTATATCGGGGGATGAACACTGAAGCTTTCTTT. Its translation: CASSLYRGMNTEAFF. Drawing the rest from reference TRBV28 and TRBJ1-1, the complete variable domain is DVKVTQSSRYLVKRTGEKVFLECVQDMDHENMFWYRQDPGLGLRLIYFSYDVKMKEKGDIPEGYSVSREKKERFSLILESASTNQTSMYLCASSLYRGMNTEAFFGQGTRLTVV.

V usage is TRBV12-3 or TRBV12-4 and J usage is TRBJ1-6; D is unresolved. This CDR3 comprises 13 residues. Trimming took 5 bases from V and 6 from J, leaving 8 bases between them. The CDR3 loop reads CASSLYSNSPLHF. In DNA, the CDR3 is TGTGCCAGCAGTCTTTACAGTAATTCACCCCTCCACTTT.